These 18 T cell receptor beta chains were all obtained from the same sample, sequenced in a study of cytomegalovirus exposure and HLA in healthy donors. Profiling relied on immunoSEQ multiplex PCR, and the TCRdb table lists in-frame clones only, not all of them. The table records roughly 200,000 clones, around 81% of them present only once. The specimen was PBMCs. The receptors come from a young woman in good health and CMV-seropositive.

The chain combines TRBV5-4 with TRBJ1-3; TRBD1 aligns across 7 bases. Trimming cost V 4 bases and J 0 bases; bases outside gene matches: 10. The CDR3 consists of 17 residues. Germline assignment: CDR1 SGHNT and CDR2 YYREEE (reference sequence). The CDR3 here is CASSPDKGAYSGNTIYF. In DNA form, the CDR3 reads TGTGCCAGCAGCCCCGACAAGGGGGCCTACTCTGGAAACACCATATATTTT.

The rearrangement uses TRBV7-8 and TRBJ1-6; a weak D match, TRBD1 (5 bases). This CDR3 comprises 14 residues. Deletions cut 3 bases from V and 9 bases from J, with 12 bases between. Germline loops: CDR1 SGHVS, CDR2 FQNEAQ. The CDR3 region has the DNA TGTGCCAGCAGCTTTGGGGCCTCAGGTTCACCCCTCCACTTT. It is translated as CASSFGASGSPLHF.

CDR3 sequence: CASSSQPVGNTIYF. DNA for the CDR3: TGTGCCAGCAGTTCCCAACCGGTAGGAAACACCATATATTTT. The V gene is TRBV6-5, the J gene TRBJ1-3; no reliable D call. In germline, CDR1 is MNHEY, CDR2 SVGAGI. The CDR3 sequence is 14 residues long. The V and J ends lost 4 bases and 4 bases respectively, with 11 bases between them.

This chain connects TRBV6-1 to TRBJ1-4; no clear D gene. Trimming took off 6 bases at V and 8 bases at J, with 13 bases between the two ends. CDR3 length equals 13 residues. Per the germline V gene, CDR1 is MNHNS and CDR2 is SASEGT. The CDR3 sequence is CASSSLGEEKLFF. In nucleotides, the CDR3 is TGTGCCAGCAGCTCGCTCGGGGAGGAAAAACTGTTTTTT.

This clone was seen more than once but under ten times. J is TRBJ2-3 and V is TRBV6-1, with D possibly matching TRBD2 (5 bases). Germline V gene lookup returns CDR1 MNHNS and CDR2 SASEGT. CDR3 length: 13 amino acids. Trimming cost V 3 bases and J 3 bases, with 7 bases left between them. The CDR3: CASSDLATDTQYF. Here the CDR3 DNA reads TGTGCCAGCAGTGATTTAGCGACAGATACGCAGTATTTT.

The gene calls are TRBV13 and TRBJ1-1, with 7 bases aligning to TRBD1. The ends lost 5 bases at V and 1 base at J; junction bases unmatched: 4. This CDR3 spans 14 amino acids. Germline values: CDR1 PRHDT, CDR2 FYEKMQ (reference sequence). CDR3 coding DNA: TGTGCCAGCAGCACTGGGGACAGGAACACTGAAGCTTTCTTT. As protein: CASSTGDRNTEAFF. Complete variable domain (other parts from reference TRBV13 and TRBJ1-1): AAGVIQSPRHLIKEKRETATLKCYPIPRHDTVYWYQQGPGQDPQFLISFYEKMQSDKGSIPDRFSAQQFSDYHSELNMSSLELGDSALYFCASSTGDRNTEAFFGQGTRLTVV.

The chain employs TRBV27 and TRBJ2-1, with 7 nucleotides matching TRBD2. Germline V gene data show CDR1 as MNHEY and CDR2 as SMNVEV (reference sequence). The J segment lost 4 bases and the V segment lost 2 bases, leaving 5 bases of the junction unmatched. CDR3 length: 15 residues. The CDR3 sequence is CASSLGSSGYNEQFF. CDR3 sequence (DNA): TGTGCCAGCAGTTTAGGTTCTAGCGGTTACAATGAGCAGTTCTTC.

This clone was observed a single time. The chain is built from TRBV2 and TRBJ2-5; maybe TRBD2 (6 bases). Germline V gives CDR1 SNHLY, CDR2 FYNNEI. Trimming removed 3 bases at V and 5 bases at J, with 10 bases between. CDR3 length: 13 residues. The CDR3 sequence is CASSETSLETQYF. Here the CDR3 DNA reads TGTGCCAGCAGTGAGACTAGTTTGGAGACCCAGTACTTC. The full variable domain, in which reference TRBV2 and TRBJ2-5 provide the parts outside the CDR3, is EPEVTQTPSHQVTQMGQEVILRCVPISNHLYFYWYRQILGQKVEFLVSFYNNEISEKSEIFDDQFSVERPDGSNFTLKIRSTKLEDSAMYFCASSETSLETQYFGPGTRLLVL.

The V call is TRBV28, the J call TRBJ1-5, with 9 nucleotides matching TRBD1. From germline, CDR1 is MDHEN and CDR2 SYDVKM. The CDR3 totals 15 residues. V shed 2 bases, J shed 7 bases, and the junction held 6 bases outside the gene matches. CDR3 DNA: TGTGCCAGCAGTTTAACCGGGACAGGGCTCCAGCCCCAGCATTTT. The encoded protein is CASSLTGTGLQPQHF.

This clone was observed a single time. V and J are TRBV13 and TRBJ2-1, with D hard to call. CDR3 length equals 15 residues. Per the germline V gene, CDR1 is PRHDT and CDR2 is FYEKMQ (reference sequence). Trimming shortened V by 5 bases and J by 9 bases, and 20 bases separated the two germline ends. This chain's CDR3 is CASSMTPTTVSEQFF. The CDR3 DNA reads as TGTGCCAGCAGCATGACTCCCACCACGGTCAGTGAGCAGTTCTTC.

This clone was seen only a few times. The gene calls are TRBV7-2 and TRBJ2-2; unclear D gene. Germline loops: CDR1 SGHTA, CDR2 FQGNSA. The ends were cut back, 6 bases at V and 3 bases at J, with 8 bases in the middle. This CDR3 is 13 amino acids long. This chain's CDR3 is CASSPDYTGELFF. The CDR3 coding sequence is TGTGCCAGCAGTCCAGATTACACCGGGGAGCTGTTTTTT.

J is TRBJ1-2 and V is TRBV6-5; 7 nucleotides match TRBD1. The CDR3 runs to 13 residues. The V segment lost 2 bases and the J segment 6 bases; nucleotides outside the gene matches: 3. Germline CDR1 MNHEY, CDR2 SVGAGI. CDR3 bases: TGTGCCAGCAGTTACGAGGGGGCCGATGGCTACACCTTC. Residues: CASSYEGADGYTF.

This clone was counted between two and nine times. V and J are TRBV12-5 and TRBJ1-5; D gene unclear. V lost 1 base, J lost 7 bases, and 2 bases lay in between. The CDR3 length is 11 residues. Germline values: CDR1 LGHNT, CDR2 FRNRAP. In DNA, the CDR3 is TGTGCTAGTGGTTTGGCACAGCCCCAGCATTTT. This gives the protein CASGLAQPQHF.

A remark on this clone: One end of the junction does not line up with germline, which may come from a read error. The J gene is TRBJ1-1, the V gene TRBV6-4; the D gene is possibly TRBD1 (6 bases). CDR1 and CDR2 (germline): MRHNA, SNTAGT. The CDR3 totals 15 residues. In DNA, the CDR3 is TGTGCTAGCAATGTAACGGACAGCATGAACACTGAAGCTTTCTTT. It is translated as CASNVTDSMNTEAFF.

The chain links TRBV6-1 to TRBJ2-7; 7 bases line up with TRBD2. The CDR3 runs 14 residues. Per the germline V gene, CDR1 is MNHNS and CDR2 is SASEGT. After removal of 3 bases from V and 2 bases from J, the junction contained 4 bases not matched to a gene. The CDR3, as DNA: TGTGCCAGCAGTGATTGGGGGGGGGCCTACGAGCAGTACTTC. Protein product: CASSDWGGAYEQYF.

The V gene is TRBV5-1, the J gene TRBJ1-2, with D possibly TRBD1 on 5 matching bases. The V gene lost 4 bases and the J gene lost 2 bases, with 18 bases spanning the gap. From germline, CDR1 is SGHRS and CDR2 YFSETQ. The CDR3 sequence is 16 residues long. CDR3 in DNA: TGCGCCAGCAGCCCCGGTAGGGGTCTTCCGAACTATGGCTACACCTTC. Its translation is CASSPGRGLPNYGYTF.

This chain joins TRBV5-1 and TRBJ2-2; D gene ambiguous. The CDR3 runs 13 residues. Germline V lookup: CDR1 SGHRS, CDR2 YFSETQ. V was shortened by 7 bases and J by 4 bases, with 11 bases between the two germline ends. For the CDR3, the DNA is TGCGCCAGCGCCCTCGGTGGCACCGGGGAGCTGTTTTTT. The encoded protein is CASALGGTGELFF.

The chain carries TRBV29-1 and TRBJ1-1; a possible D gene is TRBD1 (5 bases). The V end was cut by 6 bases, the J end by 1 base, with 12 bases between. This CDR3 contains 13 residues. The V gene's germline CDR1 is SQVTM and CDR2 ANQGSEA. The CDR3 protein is CSVRDSTNTEAFF. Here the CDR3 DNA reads TGCAGCGTGCGGGACTCGACGAACACTGAAGCTTTCTTT.